This T cell receptor beta chain was found in a study of OX40 agonist ivuxolimab in advanced cancers. Study as a whole: Ivuxolimab was delivered to patients intravenously every 2 weeks at doses spanning 0.01 to 10 mg/kg. Participants could have had prior anti-PD-1, anti-PD-L1 or anti-CTLA-4 therapy, and around 40% had some. Study conclusions and caveats: At 0.1 to 3.0 mg/kg and by week 6, clonal expansion occurred in CD4+ and CD8+ blood T cells. The mean number of expanded clones was higher in CD8+ T cells than in CD4+.

The assay was immunoSEQ multiplex PCR, and TCRdb's table has in-frame clones only and misses some. The table has roughly 53,000 clones, 70% to 85% seen once. The CDR3 is 11 amino acids. V lost 11 bases and J lost 6, with 13 bases in between. Germline V CDR1 and CDR2: MNHNS, SASEGT. As for this clone: Antigen unknown.

The rearrangement uses TRBV6-1 and TRBJ2-5; D is perhaps TRBD1 (6 bases). This sequence was found in an adult with an advanced solid tumor such as melanoma, head and neck, liver or kidney cancer. Sequenced here: CD4+ or CD8+ T cells sorted from blood, sampled in a trial of the OX40 agonist ivuxolimab. The CDR3 loop reads CAFERGKTQYF. CDR3 nucleotide sequence: TGTGCCTTCGAGAGGGGGAAGACCCAGTACTTC.